This T cell receptor (beta chain) was captured by sequencing in a study of blood T cells in healthy people across ages. General observations from the study: PBMCs that were unsorted prevented a conclusive naive versus antigen-experienced comparison.

PCR was performed a second time for 7 to 11 cycles using a sample-barcoded 5' primer and a J-beta primer mix. One entry per CDR3 protein, called by TCRdb with MiXCR from the 5' RACE reads. In the table there are over 1,200,000 distinct CDR3 sequences, 59% of which are singletons. Germline V gives CDR1 DFQATT, CDR2 SNEGSKA (reference sequence). Losses at the gene ends were 1 base for V and 3 bases for J; bases not matched to a gene: 11. The CDR3 contains 17 residues. Of note for this clonotype: The antigen is unknown. The CDR3 does not end in the conserved phenylalanine or tryptophan, so this is likely a read error.

Specimen: blood. The chain has TRBV20-1 and TRBJ2-3; 9 bases map to TRBD2. The TCR sequence derives from a man younger than 35 in good health. In DNA, the CDR3 is TGCAGTGCTAGAGGCGAACGCGCGGGGGGGCAAACAGATACGCAGTATGTT. Its protein product is CSARGERAGGQTDTQYV.